A single T cell receptor beta chain is shown here with its context. The CDR3 sequence is 17 residues long. V was shortened by 0 bases and J by 0 bases, with 13 bases between the two germline ends. Germline CDR1 SGHRS, CDR2 YFSETQ. The data originate from a study of blood T cell repertoires in COVID-19. Study context: Donors in the United States, Italy and Spain gave samples during acute or convalescent COVID-19.

TCRdb's table, derived via immunoSEQ multiplex PCR, lists solely in-frame clones and lacks some. Of 75,000 to 85,000 clones listed, 88% are singletons. The chain joins TRBV5-1 to TRBJ1-3, with a weak D call TRBD1 (6 bases). The sequence derives from a man aged 45 to 65 with active COVID-19. Sequencing was done on a sample of peripheral blood. CDR3 sequence: CASSLADSLTSGNTIYF. The CDR3 DNA sequence: TGCGCCAGCAGCTTGGCGGACAGCCTTACCTCTGGAAACACCATATATTTT.